This T cell receptor (beta chain) was identified during a study of cytomegalovirus exposure and HLA in healthy donors. The wider study: In a later analysis, it was reported that the roughly 120 validation repertoires had been produced on the same platform as the 670 or so repertoires belonging to the first cohort.

Separate from the roughly 670-subject first cohort, the 120-subject validation cohort was the one that the donors belonged to. Concerning this clone itself: Its matching antigen is unknown.

Study outcomes and limitations: Most TCR sequences were seen very rarely across donors, but some public TCRs occurred in many. Specificity for CMV antigens was confirmed in vitro for a few of the CMV-associated chains.

Produced via immunoSEQ multiplex PCR; TCRdb's table is partial and in-frame only. In the table there are about 130,000 clones, approximately 80% of which are singletons. The source is a man aged 30 to 39 in good health and CMV-seropositive. Sequenced: PBMCs.

For the CDR3, the DNA is TGTGCCAGCAGCCCGGGACAGCAGAACACTGAAGCTTTCTTT. Protein product: CASSPGQQNTEAFF. The genes are TRBV5-4 and TRBJ1-1; 7 bases match TRBD1. Germline CDR1 SGHNT, CDR2 YYREEE (reference sequence). The CDR3 length is 14 residues. V was pared by 4 bases and J by 1 base, with 4 bases of the junction left unmatched.